This T cell receptor (beta chain) was captured by sequencing in a study of identical twins. Study-level findings and limits: Insertion counts were lower in abundant cord blood beta clonotypes, a trend that memory repertoires did not show.

Everyone who donated was a healthy Caucasian. This clonotype was counted only a few times. Its antigen is unidentified. A universal primer site was incorporated via template switching, and the cDNA contained unique molecular identifiers. MiXCR, run by TCRdb on the 5' RACE reads, gives a single entry per CDR3 protein. The table shows approximately 670,000 distinct CDR3 sequences, with around 6% occurring only once. Sequencing was done on a sample of naive T cells sorted from blood. This clonotype was sampled from a young man in good health.

This CDR3 is CASSLQGQYSNQPQHF. CDR3 DNA: TGTGCCAGCAGCCTACAGGGACAATATAGCAATCAGCCCCAGCATTTT. The chain carries TRBV7-8 and TRBJ1-5; tentatively, D is TRBD1 (6 bases). This CDR3 has 16 amino acids. The germline V gene has CDR1 SGHVS and CDR2 FQNEAQ. V lost 5 bases, J lost 0 bases, and 14 bases lay in between.